The 18 T cell receptor beta chains listed next were all sequenced from one sample in a study of long-term antiretroviral therapy in people with HIV (dated by TCRdb to 2022 to 2024). Sequencing of the TRB variable region was done with the immunoSEQ hsTCRB v3.0 assay at survey level resolution. The clones in this table, taken by TCRdb from immuneACCESS, are in-frame only. Not every clone is retained; where verified, under half of the shortfall comes from an unresolved V gene, and the cause of the rest is unknown. In all, the sample holds about 30,000 clones, and 70% to 90% of those were seen once. The ten largest make up just under 8.5% of the sample. The sample was unsorted PBMCs, taken 3 years after starting antiretroviral therapy. The receptors were sampled from a man aged 40-50 years with HIV.

The chain is built from TRBV5-1 and TRBJ2-2; 7 bases match TRBD2. Germline-derived CDR1 and CDR2 are SGHRS and YFSETQ. J lost 6 bases, V lost 2 bases, and 4 bases had no gene match. This CDR3 has 14 residues. The CDR3 DNA is TGCGCCAGCAGCTTCCGGGACTACCCCGGGGAGCTGTTTTTT. Its translation: CASSFRDYPGELFF.

The rearrangement uses TRBV4-1 and TRBJ2-7, with 7 bases aligning to TRBD1. V was clipped by 4 bases and J by 3 bases; unmatched bases: 12. Germline V gene sequence: CDR1 MGHRA, CDR2 YSYEKL. The CDR3 is 16 amino acids. For the CDR3, the DNA is TGCGCCAGCAGCCCGGGCGAGGGGGCTGGCTACTACGAGCAGTACTTC. As protein: CASSPGEGAGYYEQYF.

The V call is TRBV5-1, the J call TRBJ1-2; D is uncertain. V was pared by 0 bases and J by 8 bases, with 11 bases between. This CDR3 has 13 residues. Germline V gene lookup returns CDR1 SGHRS and CDR2 YFSETQ. CDR3 bases: TGCGCCAGCAGCTTGGAGGGTTATCTCGGCTACACCTTC. Encoded protein: CASSLEGYLGYTF. The variable domain in full, with the rest retrieved from reference TRBV5-1 and TRBJ1-2, is KAGVTQTPRYLIKTRGQQVTLSCSPISGHRSVSWYQQTPGQGLQFLFEYFSETQRNKGNFPGRFSGRQFSNSRSEMNVSTLELGDSALYLCASSLEGYLGYTFGSGTRLTVV.

This rearrangement joins TRBV6-1 to TRBJ1-1; D remains unclear. CDR1 is MNHNS, CDR2 SASEGT, per germline. The CDR3 contains 14 residues. Trimming stripped 7 bases from V and 3 bases from J, with 15 bases between. Here the CDR3 reads CASTDGWADTEAFF. CDR3 DNA sequence: TGTGCCAGCACTGACGGGTGGGCGGACACTGAAGCTTTCTTT.

This clone is labeled as large. V gene TRBV11-2 combines with J gene TRBJ2-2, with D maybe TRBD1 (6 bases). Trimming cost V 4 bases and J 0 bases, with 9 bases left between them. Per germline, CDR1 SGHAT and CDR2 FQNNGV. The CDR3 spans 15 residues. The CDR3 here is CASSSDRTNTGELFF. The DNA for the CDR3 is TGTGCCAGCAGCTCGGACAGAACGAACACCGGGGAGCTGTTTTTT. Supplemented by reference TRBV11-2 and TRBJ2-2, the full variable domain reads EAGVAQSPRYKIIEKRQSVAFWCNPISGHATLYWYQQILGQGPKLLIQFQNNGVVDDSQLPKDRFSAERLKGVDSTLKIQPAKLEDSAVYLCASSSDRTNTGELFFGEGSRLTVL.

This CDR3 reads CSVLLPGGIIYEQYF. CDR3 coding DNA: TGCAGCGTCCTATTACCAGGGGGCATTATCTACGAGCAGTACTTC. The chain employs TRBV29-1 and TRBJ2-7; 8 bases match TRBD1. J was trimmed by 3 bases and V by 6 bases; bases with no gene match: 13. Germline V gives CDR1 SQVTM, CDR2 ANQGSEA. The CDR3 sequence is 15 residues long.

This chain joins TRBV13 and TRBJ1-1; D gene unclear. The CDR3 spans 13 residues. Germline V CDR1 and CDR2: PRHDT, FYEKMQ (reference sequence). Trimming shortened V by 0 bases and J by 5 bases, and 7 bases separated the two germline ends. The CDR3 coding sequence is TGTGCCAGCAGCTTAGGGTTGAGAACTGAAGCTTTCTTT. Its protein is CASSLGLRTEAFF.

This chain links TRBV30 with TRBJ1-1; 10 bases map to TRBD1. Germline CDR1 GTSNPN, CDR2 SVGIG (reference sequence). V lost 0 bases and J lost 1; bases outside the gene matches: 2. The CDR3 has 15 residues. DNA for the CDR3: TGTGCCTGGAGTGTGACAGGGGGCCCGAACACTGAAGCTTTCTTT. Residues: CAWSVTGGPNTEAFF. Full variable domain (remainder filled in from reference TRBV30 and TRBJ1-1): SQTIHQWPATLVQPVGSPLSLECTVEGTSNPNLYWYRQAAGRGLQLLFYSVGIGQISSEVPQNLSASRPQDRQFILSSKKLLLSDSGFYLCAWSVTGGPNTEAFFGQGTRLTVV.

The rearrangement joins TRBV7-3 to TRBJ2-2, with D hard to call. Looked up from germline, CDR1 is SGHTA and CDR2 is FQGTGA. V lost 6 bases and J 0 bases, leaving 8 bases between the germline ends. The CDR3 loop spans 14 amino acids. The CDR3 DNA reads TGTGCCAGCAGGCACCTCGCGAACACCGGGGAGCTGTTTTTT. Protein: CASRHLANTGELFF.

CDR3: CASSQVAGVGNEQFF. Here the CDR3 DNA reads TGTGCCAGCAGCCAAGTAGCGGGAGTTGGCAATGAGCAGTTCTTC. The gene calls are TRBV14 and TRBJ2-1; 9 bases fit TRBD2. CDR3 length: 15 amino acids. With 1 base clipped from V and 6 bases from J, the junction kept 4 bases outside the gene matches. The germline V gene encodes CDR1 SGHDN and CDR2 FVKESK.

In this sample, this clone turned up a few times. The chain carries TRBV18 and TRBJ2-1; D remains unclear. Germline CDR1 KGHSH, CDR2 LQKENI. The CDR3 is made up of 15 amino acids. V dropped 5 bases and J dropped 4 bases, with 15 bases sitting between them. The CDR3 reads CASSKLKGEYNEQFF. CDR3 sequence (DNA): TGTGCCAGCTCAAAATTAAAGGGTGAATACAATGAGCAGTTCTTC.

This CDR3 reads CSARDLRKLFF. The CDR3 DNA reads TGCAGTGCTAGAGATCTACGAAAACTGTTTTTT. The chain employs TRBV20-1 and TRBJ1-4, with D unclear. This CDR3 has 11 residues. Looked up from germline, CDR1 is DFQATT and CDR2 is SNEGSKA (reference sequence). Trimming took 0 bases from V and 10 from J, leaving 6 bases between them.

The chain joins TRBV19 to TRBJ1-2, with 10 bases fitting TRBD1. J was trimmed by 2 bases and V by 1 base; bases with no gene match: 1. From germline, CDR1 is LNHDA and CDR2 SQIVND (reference sequence). The CDR3 runs to 15 residues. The CDR3 loop reads CASSIVDRGNYGYTF. The DNA for the CDR3 is TGTGCCAGTAGTATAGTGGACAGGGGGAACTATGGCTACACCTTC.

The J gene is TRBJ1-4, the V gene TRBV7-8; TRBD1 is a possible D gene (5 bases). The CDR3 contains 16 residues. Per the germline V gene, CDR1 is SGHVS and CDR2 is FQNEAQ. The V gene lost 2 bases and the J gene lost 0 bases, with 10 bases spanning the gap. CDR3 sequence: CASSLRGAATNEKLFF. Here the CDR3 DNA reads TGTGCCAGCAGCTTAAGAGGGGCGGCAACTAATGAAAAACTGTTTTTT.

The chain uses TRBV27 and TRBJ2-4; D is unresolved. CDR3 length: 12 residues. Germline values: CDR1 MNHEY, CDR2 SMNVEV (reference sequence). V was pared by 4 bases and J by 3 bases, with 4 bases between. The CDR3 region has the DNA TGTGCCAGCAGTTACGACAAAAACATTCAGTACTTC. It specifies CASSYDKNIQYF.

V is TRBV7-9 and J is TRBJ2-1; 12 bases agree with TRBD2. The CDR3 is made up of 18 amino acids. V dropped 0 bases and J dropped 5; count of bases not matched to a gene: 8. Germline V lookup: CDR1 SEHNR, CDR2 FQNEAQ (reference sequence). CDR3 in amino acids: CASSLAATSGSWDNEQFF. The CDR3 DNA sequence: TGTGCCAGCAGCTTAGCGGCGACTAGCGGGAGTTGGGACAATGAGCAGTTCTTC.

The CDR3 DNA sequence: TGTGCCAGCAACGGGGGGAGTGGAAACACCATATATTTT. Amino acids: CASNGGSGNTIYF. The J gene is TRBJ1-3, the V gene TRBV6-1; a possible D gene is TRBD1 (5 bases). Germline CDR1 is MNHNS and CDR2 is SASEGT. This CDR3 comprises 13 residues. Trimming removed 7 bases at V and 3 bases at J, with 10 bases between.

A single count supports this clone. The genes are TRBV6-5 and TRBJ1-1, with D possibly being TRBD1 (6 bases). In germline, CDR1 is MNHEY, CDR2 SVGAGI. The length of the CDR3 is 14 residues. V dropped 2 bases and J dropped 3 bases, with 10 bases sitting between them. The CDR3 here is CASSYLGADTEAFF. CDR3 bases: TGTGCCAGCAGTTACCTGGGGGCCGACACTGAAGCTTTCTTT.